These 28 T cell receptor beta chains were all obtained from the same sample, sequenced in a study of shared T cell receptors in the human thymus. Using immunoSEQ multiplex PCR, the repertoire was profiled, and TCRdb retains in-frame clones only, with some absent. This sample carries about 380,000 clones, 95% of them seen once, and the ten largest clones take roughly 0.02%. Sequencing was carried out using thymocytes. These receptors came from a human donor.

This clone appeared once. The rearrangement uses TRBV28 and TRBJ2-7, with TRBD2 matching over 7 bases. This CDR3 spans 15 amino acids. The V gene end was trimmed by 6 bases and the J gene end by 7 bases; junction bases not matched to a gene: 15. Germline V gene lookup returns CDR1 MDHEN and CDR2 SYDVKM. CDR3 residues: CASSPLPRDYGEQYF. DNA of the CDR3: TGTGCCAGCAGCCCCCTCCCCCGGGACTACGGGGAGCAGTACTTC. Drawing the rest from reference TRBV28 and TRBJ2-7, the complete variable domain is DVKVTQSSRYLVKRTGEKVFLECVQDMDHENMFWYRQDPGLGLRLIYFSYDVKMKEKGDIPEGYSVSREKKERFSLILESASTNQTSMYLCASSPLPRDYGEQYFGPGTRLTVT.

This sequence joins TRBV4-3 and TRBJ1-2; D remains unclear. V shed 3 bases and J shed 4 bases, with 9 bases lying between them. Germline-derived CDR1 and CDR2 are LGHNA and YSLEER. The CDR3 consists of 13 residues. CDR3 amino acids: CASSQVGVYGYTF. The CDR3 DNA is TGCGCCAGCAGCCAGGTTGGGGTCTATGGCTACACCTTC.

The CDR3 coding sequence is TGTGCCAGCAGCAGAGGGTCCTCGAACACTGAAGCTTTCTTT. This translates into CASSRGSSNTEAFF. The chain couples TRBV5-6 to TRBJ1-1; no clear D gene. The CDR3 length is 14 residues. Germline CDR1 reads SGHDT; CDR2 reads YYEEEE. Between the trimmed V and J ends, which lost 4 bases and 1 base, there was a span of 11 bases.

The chain links TRBV18 to TRBJ1-3; D call uncertain. CDR1 and CDR2 from the germline V gene are KGHSH and LQKENI. This CDR3 is 16 amino acids long. Deletions cut 6 bases from V and 0 bases from J, with 15 bases between. The CDR3 loop reads CASSLGPLRSGNTIYF. In nucleotides, the CDR3 is TGTGCCAGCTCCCTTGGACCGTTACGCTCTGGAAACACCATATATTTT.

The rearrangement links TRBV14 to TRBJ2-1, with D unclear. The CDR3 is 11 amino acids. Germline V CDR1 and CDR2: SGHDN, FVKESK. The germline V and J ends were trimmed by 3 bases and 9 bases, with 6 bases remaining between them. This CDR3 reads CASSQLAEQFF. The CDR3 region has the DNA TGTGCCAGCAGCCAGCTCGCTGAGCAGTTCTTC.

This clone has only one observation. This chain joins TRBV5-1 and TRBJ1-5; TRBD1 aligns across 7 bases. V gave up 8 bases and J gave up 0 bases; unmatched junction bases: 8. This CDR3 region has 15 residues. Looked up from germline, CDR1 is SGHRS and CDR2 is YFSETQ. The DNA of the CDR3 is TGCGCCAGGCGGAGCAGGGGGTATAGCAATCAGCCCCAGCATTTT. Residues: CARRSRGYSNQPQHF.

CDR3 DNA sequence: TGCAGCGTTGGTGTGGCTAGCGGGAGCCTCGGGACCGGGGAGCTGTTTTTT. This translates into CSVGVASGSLGTGELFF. The V gene is TRBV29-1, the J gene TRBJ2-2, with 10 nucleotides matching TRBD2. The CDR3 length is 17 residues. CDR1 is SQVTM and CDR2 is ANQGSEA in the germline V gene. J gave up 5 bases and V 4 bases, and 13 bases lay outside the gene matches.

The chain recombines TRBV4-1 with TRBJ2-1, with D uncertain. This CDR3 has 13 amino acids. Between the trimmed V and J ends, which lost 1 base and 9 bases, there was a span of 10 bases. Germline loops: CDR1 MGHRA, CDR2 YSYEKL. The CDR3 sequence: CASSQGIGIEQFF. In DNA, the CDR3 is TGCGCCAGCAGCCAAGGGATTGGAATTGAGCAGTTCTTC.

This chain uses TRBV6-6 with TRBJ1-1; D remains unclear. The CDR3 is 16 amino acids. Per germline, CDR1 MNHNY and CDR2 SVGAGI (reference sequence). V lost 0 bases, J lost 0 bases, and 11 bases lay in between. Here the CDR3 DNA reads TGTGCCAGCAGTTACTCGGTACGGGATGTGAACACTGAAGCTTTCTTT. Protein product: CASSYSVRDVNTEAFF.

The CDR3 DNA reads TGTGCCTCTCGTAGGTGGGGGGCCCTCCACAATCAGCCCCAGCATTTT. It specifies CASRRWGALHNQPQHF. The V gene is TRBV28, the J gene TRBJ1-5; a possible D gene is TRBD1 (6 bases). The CDR3 is 16 amino acids. The V end was cut by 11 bases, the J end by 3 bases, with 23 bases between. Germline-derived CDR1 and CDR2 are MDHEN and SYDVKM.

The CDR3 DNA is TGTGCCAGCAGTACAGGGCTAGCGCTCCCAGGAGAGACCCAGTACTTC. Its protein is CASSTGLALPGETQYF. This rearrangement joins TRBV27 to TRBJ2-5; D is possibly TRBD1 or TRBD2 (6 bases each). The CDR3 has 16 residues. With 5 bases removed from V and 4 bases from J, the gap between germline ends came to 20 bases. Germline CDR1 and CDR2: MNHEY and SMNVEV (reference sequence).

V gene TRBV5-1 combines with J gene TRBJ2-7; tentative D call: TRBD1 (5 bases). V gave up 1 base and J gave up 4 bases, with 9 bases separating them. Looked up from germline, CDR1 is SGHRS and CDR2 is YFSETQ. CDR3 length equals 13 residues. CDR3 bases: TGCGCCAGCAGCTTGACCCAGGGTTACGAGCAGTACTTC. Protein sequence: CASSLTQGYEQYF.

The CDR3, as DNA: TGTGCCACTAATAGCGGGAGTGGATACGAGCAGTACTTC. Its translation: CATNSGSGYEQYF. The rearrangement joins TRBV27 to TRBJ2-7; 9 bases are a match to TRBD2. CDR1 and CDR2 from the germline V gene are MNHEY and SMNVEV (reference sequence). The CDR3 spans 13 residues. Germline trimming cut 10 bases from V and 4 bases from J; bases unmatched to any gene: 8.

The DNA of the CDR3 is TGTGCCAGCAGCTCGGACAGGCGTAACTATGGCTACACCTTC. Amino acid sequence: CASSSDRRNYGYTF. The chain employs TRBV5-4 and TRBJ1-2; TRBD1 matches at 7 bases. The CDR3 runs 14 residues. Unmatched junction bases numbered 3, after V lost 3 bases and J lost 1 base. Looked up from germline, CDR1 is SGHNT and CDR2 is YYREEE (reference sequence).

The chain has TRBV6-5 and TRBJ1-1; weak D call: TRBD1 (5 bases). The germline V gene has CDR1 MNHEY and CDR2 SVGAGI. The V end was cut by 5 bases, the J end by 0 bases, with 10 bases between. This CDR3 has 14 residues. The CDR3 sequence is CASSGAGMNTEAFF. The DNA of the CDR3 is TGTGCCAGCAGTGGTGCAGGGATGAACACTGAAGCTTTCTTT.

The chain carries TRBV2 and TRBJ2-7, with a tentative D call TRBD1 (6 bases). The CDR3 covers 16 residues. Trimming cost V 6 bases and J 0 bases, with 18 bases left between them. Germline V gene sequence: CDR1 SNHLY, CDR2 FYNNEI. Here the CDR3 reads CASRHQVAGVSYEQYF. CDR3 in DNA: TGTGCCAGCAGACACCAGGTAGCAGGGGTCTCCTACGAGCAGTACTTC.

The chain recombines TRBV28 with TRBJ2-4; D possibly uses TRBD1 or TRBD2 (6 bases each). Germline assignment: CDR1 MDHEN and CDR2 SYDVKM. The CDR3 extends over 24 amino acids. V was shortened by 6 bases and J by 1 base, with 40 bases between the two germline ends. The CDR3 DNA is TGTGCCAGCAGACACACGCACCCGGGAAGGGGGGTTGGCCGGGGGTCCCTGGCCAAAAACATTCAGTACTTC. This translates into CASRHTHPGRGVGRGSLAKNIQYF.

This CDR3 is CASSSTWQREGTDTQYF. The DNA of the CDR3 is TGTGCCAGCAGCTCCACCTGGCAGCGGGAGGGCACAGATACGCAGTATTTT. V is TRBV28 and J is TRBJ2-3; 9 bases line up with TRBD2. With V trimmed by 6 bases and J by 1 base, 11 bases remained unmatched. Germline assignment: CDR1 MDHEN and CDR2 SYDVKM. This CDR3 region has 17 residues. The full variable domain, with the rest looked up from reference TRBV28 and TRBJ2-3, is DVKVTQSSRYLVKRTGEKVFLECVQDMDHENMFWYRQDPGLGLRLIYFSYDVKMKEKGDIPEGYSVSREKKERFSLILESASTNQTSMYLCASSSTWQREGTDTQYFGPGTRLTVL.

The chain is built from TRBV10-3 and TRBJ2-7, with D possibly matching TRBD1 (6 bases). This CDR3 has 16 amino acids. V was shortened by 0 bases and J by 1 base, with 13 bases between the two germline ends. Germline CDR1 reads ENHRY; CDR2 reads SYGVKD. The CDR3 spells CAISESAGARSYEQYF. Here the CDR3 DNA reads TGTGCCATCAGTGAGTCGGCAGGGGCAAGATCCTACGAGCAGTACTTC.

The gene calls are TRBV21-1 and TRBJ1-2. TRBV21-1 is a recognized pseudogene. This CDR3 region has 14 residues. The CDR3 DNA follows: TGTGCCAGCAGCAAAGCAGGAGGGGTGGCCGGCTACACCTTC. Protein product: CASSKAGGVAGYTF.

The sample holds a few counts of this clone. This chain uses TRBV19 with TRBJ1-5, with unresolved D. This CDR3 region has 12 residues. CDR1 LNHDA and CDR2 SQIVND come from the germline V gene (reference sequence). Trimming left V 4 bases short and J 9 bases short, with 10 bases between. The CDR3 spells CASSTDKRPQHF. CDR3 DNA: TGTGCCAGTAGTACAGACAAGCGGCCCCAGCATTTT.

This rearrangement joins TRBV28 to TRBJ1-5; unclear D gene. Germline CDR1 reads MDHEN; CDR2 reads SYDVKM. V dropped 4 bases and J dropped 0 bases, with 7 bases sitting between them. The CDR3 sequence is 14 residues long. CDR3 nucleotide sequence: TGTGCCAGCAGTTCGGGCAATAGCAATCAGCCCCAGCATTTT. Protein product: CASSSGNSNQPQHF.

V gene TRBV2 combines with J gene TRBJ1-2; D might be TRBD1 (5 bases). The CDR3 has 12 amino acids. The V end lost 7 bases, the J end lost 2 bases, and 8 bases lay between the germline ends. Per the germline V gene, CDR1 is SNHLY and CDR2 is FYNNEI. The CDR3 protein is CASIGGNYGYTF. The CDR3 coding sequence is TGTGCCAGCATTGGGGGGAACTATGGCTACACCTTC.

The chain carries TRBV5-4 and TRBJ1-5; TRBD1 is a possible D gene (6 bases). This CDR3 comprises 14 residues. CDR1 is SGHNT, CDR2 YYREEE, per germline (reference sequence). Trimming removed 5 bases at V and 1 base at J, with 10 bases between. As DNA, the CDR3 is TGTGCCAGCAGTTACGGGGGCAGCAATCAGCCCCAGCATTTT. Translated: CASSYGGSNQPQHF.

This clone was seen a single time. The genes are TRBV19 and TRBJ2-2; 11 bases align to TRBD2. The CDR3 length is 17 residues. V dropped 4 bases and J dropped 4; count of bases not matched to a gene: 8. Per the germline V gene, CDR1 is LNHDA and CDR2 is SQIVND (reference sequence). CDR3 sequence reads: CASSTGTSGWGTGELFF. For the CDR3, the DNA is TGTGCCAGTAGTACCGGGACTAGCGGTTGGGGCACCGGGGAGCTGTTTTTT.

This sequence joins TRBV11-2 and TRBJ2-3; the D gene is possibly TRBD2 (6 bases). Per the germline V gene, CDR1 is SGHAT and CDR2 is FQNNGV. The CDR3 runs to 15 residues. Between the trimmed V and J ends, which lost 5 bases and 2 bases, there was a span of 14 bases. The CDR3 DNA is TGTGCCAGCAGCCACAAGCTAGCGACCACAGATACGCAGTATTTT. It is translated as CASSHKLATTDTQYF.

This clone appeared once. The V call is TRBV5-1, the J call TRBJ1-2; 7 nucleotides align to TRBD1. Germline V CDR1 and CDR2: SGHRS, YFSETQ. The CDR3 covers 16 residues. Trimming took 5 bases from V and 6 from J; bases not matched to a gene: 16. The CDR3: CASRIKSDRELHGYTF. For the CDR3, the DNA is TGCGCCAGCAGAATTAAATCCGACAGGGAACTCCATGGCTACACCTTC. Variable domain in full (rest from reference TRBV5-1 and TRBJ1-2): KAGVTQTPRYLIKTRGQQVTLSCSPISGHRSVSWYQQTPGQGLQFLFEYFSETQRNKGNFPGRFSGRQFSNSRSEMNVSTLELGDSALYLCASRIKSDRELHGYTFGSGTRLTVV.

The chain links TRBV5-1 to TRBJ2-2; no clear D. CDR3 length equals 13 residues. The germline V and J ends were trimmed by 4 bases and 4 bases, with 8 bases remaining between them. Per germline, CDR1 SGHRS and CDR2 YFSETQ. CDR3: CASSATSTGELFF. The CDR3 DNA reads TGCGCCAGCAGCGCAACATCCACCGGGGAGCTGTTTTTT.